These 7 T cell receptor beta chains were all obtained from the same sample, sequenced in a study of T cells in localized non-small cell lung cancer. The table came from immunoSEQ multiplex PCR; TCRdb's copy has only in-frame clones and leaves some out. In the table there are 1,100 or so clones, roughly 15% of which are singletons. The sample here was lung tumor tissue, taken before any cancer treatment. These receptors were taken from a woman aged 40 to 75 with stage II lung adenocarcinoma.

A few counts support this clone. V and J are TRBV6-8 and TRBJ2-3; 7 nucleotides match TRBD2. The junction had 11 bases not matched to a gene; V was cut back by 0 bases and J by 2 bases. This CDR3 comprises 18 residues. Germline V CDR1 and CDR2: MNHGY, SAAAGT. CDR3 in amino acids: CASSYSPLGGEPTDTQYF. The DNA of the CDR3 is TGTGCCAGCAGTTACTCCCCCTTGGGGGGGGAGCCCACAGATACGCAGTATTTT.

V and J are TRBV19 and TRBJ1-1; maybe TRBD1 (6 bases). This CDR3 comprises 14 residues. V shed 8 bases and J shed 5 bases, with 18 bases lying between them. Germline V gene data show CDR1 as LNHDA and CDR2 as SQIVND (reference sequence). CDR3 sequence (DNA): TGTGCCAGTCAATTCCCGGGACAAGGGACTGAAGCTTTCTTT. It specifies CASQFPGQGTEAFF.

This clone was seen a handful of times. At one of its ends the junction is not consistent with the germline gene, which may arise from a read error. This chain uses TRBV6-8 with TRBJ2-7; 7 bases match TRBD1. The CDR3 spans 15 residues. Germline V gives CDR1 MNHGY, CDR2 SAAAGT. Here the CDR3 reads CAISAIRQGNYEQYF. Written as DNA, the CDR3 is TGTGCCATCAGTGCCATCAGACAGGGTAACTACGAGCAGTACTTC.

This clone was counted only a few times. The chain carries TRBV23-1 and TRBJ2-3, with TRBD1 identical over 7 bases. TRBV23-1 is an open reading frame, and its role is uncertain. The CDR3 is 15 residues long. The V segment lost 6 bases and the J segment 2 bases; nucleotides outside the gene matches: 8. CDR3 amino acids: CASREPGQTTDTQYF. CDR3 in DNA: TGCGCCAGCAGAGAACCGGGACAGACCACAGATACGCAGTATTTT.

The CDR3 loop reads CASSATTSGRENEQFF. DNA of the CDR3: TGCGCCAGCAGTGCGACTACTAGCGGGAGGGAGAATGAGCAGTTCTTC. This chain links TRBV10-2 with TRBJ2-1; 13 bases map to TRBD2. The CDR3 runs to 16 residues. Germline CDR1 reads WSHSY; CDR2 reads SAAADI. Trimming at V came to 4 bases and at J to 7 bases, leaving 7 bases not matched to a gene.

The CDR3 sequence is CASSEDAGSFYGYTF. The DNA of the CDR3 is TGTGCCAGCAGTGAAGATGCAGGGTCTTTCTATGGCTACACCTTC. The rearrangement links TRBV6-1 to TRBJ1-2; tentative D call: TRBD1 (5 bases). CDR1 is MNHNS and CDR2 is SASEGT in the germline V gene. This CDR3 has 15 residues. V lost 1 base, J lost 4 bases, and 13 bases lay in between.

J is TRBJ1-5 and V is TRBV5-1, with 8 positions matching TRBD1. CDR1 SGHRS and CDR2 YFSETQ come from the germline V gene. The CDR3 has 16 amino acids. V trimming: 0 bases; J trimming: 3 bases; junction bases outside the gene matches: 5. CDR3 in amino acids: CASSLGTGSLNQPQHF. CDR3 in DNA: TGCGCCAGCAGCTTGGGGACAGGGTCACTCAATCAGCCCCAGCATTTT.